The rows below give T cell receptor beta chains drawn from one sample of a study of T cells expressing NK-cell markers. TCRdb reanalyzed the 5' RACE reads and collapses them to one entry per CDR3 protein, without DNA. In all, the sample yields 130,000 to 150,000 distinct CDR3 sequences. Sequenced sample: blood T cells: a sorted CD56 or NKG2C T cell subset, CD4+ or CD8+ T cells, or bulk PBMC T cells (not recorded which). The receptors were gathered from a man aged 18 to 30 in good health. The CDR3 runs from the conserved cysteine through the conserved F or W.

TRBV7-8	TRBJ2-3	CASSTRDKLDTDTQYF
TRBV20-1	TRBJ2-7	CSADPSHRAPNEQYF
TRBV6-5	TRBJ2-1	CASSYLAFQDNEQFF
TRBV12-3/TRBV12-4	TRBJ1-1	CASISGLLAFF
TRBV20-1	TRBJ2-3	CSARDLPSGSYTQYF
TRBV2	TRBJ2-5	CASISGLTGGRETQYF
TRBV7-9	TRBJ1-6	CASSPQPHTDNSPLHF
TRBV27	TRBJ1-2	CASSVFPSGTLGGYTF
TRBV27	TRBJ1-5	CASRGPGGDQPQHF
TRBV15	TRBJ2-1	CATSSELAGDGVSYNEQFF
TRBV30	TRBJ1-2	CAWLGQGDGYTF
TRBV9	TRBJ2-1	CASSVEGDYNEQFF
TRBV28	TRBJ1-1	CASSLWQGATEAFF
TRBV7-7	TRBJ2-3	CASSLAPHTDTQYF
TRBV6-1	TRBJ1-2	CASSELGTYGYTF
TRBV12-3/TRBV12-4	TRBJ2-7	CASSPTRTVYEQYF
TRBV5-4	TRBJ2-7	CASSKTSGTLGYEQYF
TRBV4-1	TRBJ2-7	CASSQDSGAYEQYF
TRBV7-2	TRBJ2-7	CASSQRTSGGGFYEQYF
TRBV12-3/TRBV12-4	TRBJ1-1	CASTIVSASEAFF
TRBV12-3/TRBV12-4	TRBJ1-3	CASSHFRGPGNTIYF
TRBV11-2	TRBJ1-1	CASSSGVATTEAFF
TRBV9	TRBJ1-5	CASSVEGQPQHF
TRBV14	TRBJ2-3	CASSQGYVSPTDTQYF
TRBV11-2	TRBJ2-5	CASSSTEETQYF
TRBV11-2	TRBJ2-1	CASSTRGGHPPFF
TRBV19	TRBJ2-7	CASSIGLRAGTYEQYF
TRBV12-3/TRBV12-4	TRBJ2-1	CASSLEASSDEQFF
TRBV7-9	TRBJ2-7	CASSSAQGPYYEQYF
TRBV7-9	TRBJ2-5	CASSRKEGVEETQYF
TRBV6-6	TRBJ2-2	CASGIHRDGELFF
TRBV6-2/TRBV6-3	TRBJ2-7	CASTPGTAYEQYF
TRBV6-4	TRBJ2-6	CASSETKGSGANVLTF
TRBV12-3/TRBV12-4	TRBJ1-3	CASSPKTGSGNTIYF
TRBV27	TRBJ2-7	CASSSTGQPYEQYF
TRBV7-8	TRBJ2-5	CASSLPGPPLQETQYF
TRBV28	TRBJ1-5	CASSLMTDNQPQHF
TRBV5-5	TRBJ2-5	CASSFDGTGWSAQYF
TRBV28	TRBJ2-7	CASSHGTDPSYEQYF
TRBV11-1	TRBJ2-1	CASSARTSGRGISYNEQFF
TRBV5-6	TRBJ2-3	CASSYTGTSGSDTQYF
TRBV12-3/TRBV12-4	TRBJ2-1	CASTYRQGYYNEQFF
TRBV24-1	TRBJ2-3	CATSDDPGQKTDTQYF
TRBV5-5	TRBJ2-5	CASSRGQRQETQYF
TRBV9	TRBJ1-1	CASSANFGGNSEAFF
TRBV6-1	TRBJ2-2	CASSPGQGTNTGELFF
TRBV20-1	TRBJ2-2	CSATAPNRGSELFF
TRBV23-1	TRBJ1-1	CASSQPPNTEAFF
TRBV2	TRBJ1-2	CASSGTGTDYGYTF
TRBV19	TRBJ2-5	CASRFGETQYF
TRBV29-1	TRBJ2-1	CSVDGGGSENEQFF
TRBV9	TRBJ2-1	CASSVAGLNYNEQFF
TRBV6-5	TRBJ2-1	CASSYYQGLPSGEQFF
TRBV5-1	TRBJ2-3	CASSLFSSTDTQYF
TRBV28	TRBJ2-1	CASSLLGSGRVLRRNEQFF